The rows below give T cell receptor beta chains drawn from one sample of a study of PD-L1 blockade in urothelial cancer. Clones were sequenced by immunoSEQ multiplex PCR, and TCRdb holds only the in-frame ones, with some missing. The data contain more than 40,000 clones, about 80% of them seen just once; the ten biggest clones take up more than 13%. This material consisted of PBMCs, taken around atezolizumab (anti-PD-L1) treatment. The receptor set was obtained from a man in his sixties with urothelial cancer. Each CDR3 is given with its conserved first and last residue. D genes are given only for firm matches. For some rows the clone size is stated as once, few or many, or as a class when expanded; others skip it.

CASSRLAPGRQYF TGTGCCAGCAGCCGACTAGCTCCGGGTAGGCAGTATTTT TRBD2 . TRBJ2-3 TRBV7-2
CASSSSGTSGEQEFF TGTGCCAGCAGCTCGTCCGGGACTAGCGGGGAGCAAGAGTTCTTC TRBD2 . TRBJ2-1 TRBV7-9
CASSFGQGARGANVLTF TGTGCCAGCAGCTTTGGACAGGGGGCACGAGGGGCCAACGTCCTGACTTTC TRBD1 . TRBJ2-6 TRBV5-8
CASSPHMDRDLKNIQYF TGTGCCAGCAGCCCTCATATGGACAGGGACCTCAAAAACATTCAGTACTTC TRBD1 . TRBJ2-4 TRBV5-5
CASSSGQGVAKNIQYF TGTGCCAGCAGCTCGGGACAGGGAGTAGCCAAAAACATTCAGTACTTC TRBD1 . TRBJ2-4 TRBV7-6
CSVEDRGTGDYEQYF TGCAGCGTTGAAGATCGGGGGACAGGGGACTACGAGCAGTACTTC TRBD1 . TRBJ2-7 TRBV29-1
CASSEEEAGLTDTQYF TGCGCCAGCAGTGAGGAGGAAGCGGGCCTCACAGATACGCAGTATTTT . . TRBJ2-3 TRBV10-2
CASSLAGDNEQFF TGCGCCAGCTCCCTAGCGGGGGACAATGAGCAGTTCTTC TRBD2 . TRBJ2-1 TRBV5-1
CASGNRAQTDTQYF TGTGCCAGCGGTAACAGGGCCCAGACAGATACGCAGTATTTT . few TRBJ2-3 TRBV19
CASSEALGQGSSPLHF TGTGCCAGCAGTGAAGCTTTGGGACAGGGATCTTCACCCCTCCACTTT TRBD1 . TRBJ1-6 TRBV6-1
CASSDAYSPGNTIYF TGCGCCAGCAGTGACGCCTATTCACCTGGAAACACCATATATTTT . once TRBJ1-3 TRBV10-2
CASSLPGGEGQYF TGTGCCAGCAGCTTACCCGGAGGTGAGGGGCAGTACTTC . . TRBJ2-7 TRBV7-8
CATSRGEQVVYEQYF TGTGCCACCAGCAGAGGGGAACAGGTTGTCTACGAGCAGTACTTC . . TRBJ2-7 TRBV15
CASSYQEGPQETQYF TGTGCCAGCAGCTACCAGGAGGGTCCCCAAGAGACCCAGTACTTC . . TRBJ2-5 TRBV7-9
CASTSAPDRGLFF TGTGCCAGTACCTCCGCCCCGGACAGAGGGCTGTTTTTT . . TRBJ2-2 TRBV19
CANQGLRGGRETQYF TGTGCCAACCAAGGGTTGCGGGGGGGCCGGGAGACCCAGTACTTC TRBD2 . TRBJ2-5 TRBV10-3
CASSRGQNTEAFF TGTGCCAGCAGCCGGGGACAGAACACTGAAGCTTTCTTT . . TRBJ1-1 TRBV11-3
CASATQGIPEAFF TGCGCCAGCGCCACACAGGGGATCCCTGAAGCTTTCTTT TRBD1 . TRBJ1-1 TRBV5-1
CAISESLGGAFF TGTGCCATCAGTGAGTCTCTCGGAGGGGCTTTCTTT . . TRBJ1-1 TRBV10-3
CASSLESTDWWEKLFF TGTGCCAGCAGCTTAGAATCGACAGACTGGTGGGAAAAACTGTTTTTT . . TRBJ1-4 TRBV7-9
CASSLVSTYTEAFF TGTGCCAGCAGCTTAGTTTCCACTTACACTGAAGCTTTCTTT . . TRBJ1-1 TRBV11-2
CASGLLTEYDQPQHF TGTGCCAGCGGACTCCTGACGGAGTATGATCAGCCCCAGCATTTT . once TRBJ1-5 TRBV28
CASSVQGGGYGYTF TGTGCCAGCAGTGTACAGGGAGGGGGCTATGGCTACACCTTC . few TRBJ1-2 TRBV2
CASSLSQTNTGELFF TGCGCCAGCAGCTTATCCCAAACGAACACCGGGGAGCTGTTTTTT . . TRBJ2-2 TRBV5-1
CASSRDSNQPQHF TGTGCCAGCAGTAGAGATAGCAATCAGCCCCAGCATTTT . . TRBJ1-5 TRBV6-4
CASSSMPQGDQETQYF TGCGCCAGCAGCTCGATGCCTCAGGGGGACCAAGAGACCCAGTACTTC TRBD1 . TRBJ2-5 TRBV5-1
CASSVGGGGADEKLFF TGTGCCAGCAGCGTAGGGGGCGGGGGCGCGGATGAAAAACTGTTTTTT . . TRBJ1-4 TRBV9
CASSEGTSAGNTIYF TGTGCCAGCAGTGAAGGAACATCAGCTGGAAACACCATATATTTT . once TRBJ1-3 TRBV6-1
CASSLDRAGGSSPLHF TGTGCCAGCAGCTTGGACAGGGCAGGGGGAAGTTCACCCCTCCACTTT TRBD1 . TRBJ1-6 TRBV5-4
CASSLAGGRETQYF TGTGCCAGCAGCTTGGCAGGGGGAAGGGAGACCCAGTACTTC TRBD1 . TRBJ2-5 TRBV5-4
CASSVGQGLNYGYTF TGTGCCAGCAGCGTAGGGCAGGGACTTAACTATGGCTACACCTTC . few TRBJ1-2 TRBV9
CASSQDYPSGGPDTQYF TGTGCCAGCAGCCAAGATTACCCTAGCGGGGGGCCAGATACGCAGTATTTT TRBD2 . TRBJ2-3 TRBV4-2
CASSLRQTWNYGYTF TGTGCCAGCAGCCTCCGACAGACGTGGAACTATGGCTACACCTTC . . TRBJ1-2 TRBV7-2
CASTGSYTGELFF TGTGCCAGTACGGGGAGCTACACCGGGGAGCTGTTTTTT . . TRBJ2-2 TRBV19
CASSLTGVRETQYF TGTGCCAGCAGCTTGACAGGGGTCCGAGAGACCCAGTACTTC TRBD1 . TRBJ2-5 TRBV7-9
CASSQVGLQYEQYF TGCGCCAGCAGCCAAGTGGGGCTTCAATACGAGCAGTACTTC . . TRBJ2-7 TRBV4-1
CASRGFLAGQETQYF TGCGCCAGCAGGGGATTCCTAGCGGGGCAAGAGACCCAGTACTTC TRBD2 . TRBJ2-5 TRBV5-1
CASSIDRWDSGEGANVLTF TGTGCCAGTAGTATAGATCGGTGGGATTCGGGGGAAGGGGCCAACGTCCTGACTTTC . once TRBJ2-6 TRBV19
CATSRGPGETQYF TGTGCCACCAGCAGAGGTCCGGGAGAGACCCAGTACTTC . once TRBJ2-5 TRBV15
CAWPLNQPQHF TGTGCCTGGCCCCTCAATCAGCCCCAGCATTTT . . TRBJ1-5 TRBV30